This TCR beta chain was captured in a study of cytomegalovirus exposure and HLA in healthy donors (dated by TCRdb to about 2017). Notes on the research overall: In an earlier analysis of 550 to 750 of the donors, roughly 300 Gb of sequence data and just under 120 million unique TCR beta sequences from 150 million to 200 million T cells were reported. An early release that covered about 600 HLA-typed donors contained approximately 300 gigabases of sequencing data and some 87 million unique TCR sequences. The genetic ancestry cluster associated with self-reported Caucasian donors included about four fifths of the 350 to 500 genotyped donors. The study was designed to test whether signatures of past pathogen exposure could be identified by cataloging public T cell receptors. The study profiled the T cell repertoires of more than 500 subjects by immunosequencing and related them to cytomegalovirus serostatus. A separate validation cohort of 90 to 150 different subjects was used in addition to the roughly 670-subject first cohort. The study combined high-throughput TCR immunosequencing, statistical association of individual TCRs with disease status, and machine learning to predict cytomegalovirus infection status. A later analysis re-analyzed previously published TCR beta repertoires from roughly 690 donors and added high-resolution HLA genotyping to study TCR occurrence patterns. In the later analysis, no new phenotypic data were used to find candidate immune exposures; instead, reliance was placed on TCR beta sequences and their occurrence across donors. In an earlier analysis of 587 of the donors, high-throughput TCR beta sequencing was used to judge whether each TCR beta V gene segment behaved as functional or pseudogenic. Donor age, sex, ethnicity and CMV serostatus were compiled together with the repertoire data. A later genetic analysis used genome-wide SNP genotypes for about 60% of the roughly 700 donors, treating that subset as a discovery cohort. Every repertoire in the discovery cohort had been generated on one and the same sequencing platform. HLA typing covered class I and class II loci at four-digit resolution. The number of donors typed differed by locus, with about 629-630 for A, B, C, DRB1 and DQB1, around 500 for DQA1, over 600 for DPA1, and some 470 for DPB1. Because of strong linkage in the cohort, roughly five DR-DQ haplotypes were treated as single units for association and clustering. Among approximately 370 genotyped donors of the cohort, an average of approximately 200,000 unique TCR beta nucleotide sequences was sequenced per donor, of which roughly 17% were non-productive.

Results and caveats for the whole study, not just this receptor: In a later analysis, HLA-associated TCR beta chains were found to be more clonally expanded and to have lower generation probabilities than equally common non-associated chains. Because HLA typing was missing for some donors at each locus, association tests included only the typed subset. When HLA alleles, especially DR and DQ, strongly co-occurred, attributing TCR associations to individual alleles was difficult. The sequencing pipeline was judged likely to have produced a cluster of highly shared sequence variants as a technical artifact. A further reported finding was that TCR beta sequences accurately predicted the HLA-A and HLA-B alleles for most subjects in the first cohort. A later analysis found that TCR association rates varied across HLA loci, with DRB1 alleles showing the most associated TCRs and HLA-C alleles the fewest. CMV serostatus was the only immune exposure information available for the cohort. This cohort had only TCR beta chains sequenced, and the lack of alpha or paired-chain data limited which features could be detected. A few of the identified cytomegalovirus-associated TCR beta chains were confirmed in vitro to be specific for cytomegalovirus antigens. A later analysis found that most CMV-associated TCR beta chains appeared HLA-restricted, with HLA associations seemingly driven largely by CMV exposure. Several of the top co-occurrence clusters appeared to be linked to parvovirus B19, influenza, CMV and Epstein-Barr virus, according to a later analysis. A later genetic analysis associated a missense DCLRE1C variant with V-gene and J-gene trimming of TCR beta chains, and an independent cohort replicated the association. Because counts were too low, roughly 17 rarely observed V segments, including chromosome 9 orphons, were left out of the earlier analysis of approximately 580 of the donors. The classifier was reported to diagnose cytomegalovirus status with high specificity and sensitivity in both the original cohort and the validation cohort. The presence/absence analyses assumed that sequencing depth was roughly uniform across donors, and that assumption may not be true. Most TCR sequences were seen in very few donors, while some public TCRs were found in many individuals. According to the authors, the approach could potentially be generalized to other disease states and immunological phenotypes. The study gave a list of more than 150 TCR beta chains associated with cytomegalovirus. In a later analysis, 16,951 TCR beta sequences were associated with specific HLA alleles at a false discovery rate of 0.05. In a later genetic analysis, fewer N-insertions in productive TCRs were reported among donors in an Asian-associated ancestry cluster than the roughly 700-donor mean. Correlated functional status among segregating V segments might reflect linkage disequilibrium, but an unknown experimental factor could not be ruled out. In an earlier analysis of approximately 590 of the donors, most TCR beta V segments appeared in productive rearrangements about 87% or about 30% of the time, broadly matching IMGT annotations.

The cohort comprised fewer than 700 healthy bone marrow donors. At the time of sampling, every cohort member was nominally healthy, though immune exposures that went unrecorded were likely present. The donor was CMV seropositive and was included in the group of 250 to 300 seropositive cohort members. Every donor gave a peripheral blood sample, and the peripheral blood mononuclear cells from that sample were used for TCR beta sequencing. The Qiagen DNeasy Blood Extraction Kit was used to extract genomic DNA from the blood cell samples. About this clone itself: Its antigen has not been determined. No much larger clone is present one base from it, and per-base qualities are unavailable.

Preparation of the library involved the immunoSEQ multiplex PCR assay. A mixture of 60 forward primers for TCR Vbeta segments and 13 reverse primers for TCR Jbeta segments was used in the multiplex PCR. A multiplex PCR assay on genomic DNA amplified the CDR3 region of rearranged TCR beta genes. The amplified TCR beta libraries were sequenced on the Illumina HiSeq System as 87-base-pair reads. As for how the authors treated the data: In a later analysis, about 80 million unique TCR beta chains were counted across the 690 or so repertoires, and roughly 11 million of these chains were shared by at least two donors. Raw reads were error-corrected and collapsed into unique sequences with a nearest-neighbor algorithm that merged closely related sequences to remove PCR and sequencing errors. To assign V, D and J gene segments, CDR3 sequences were aligned to IMGT reference sequences. For a sequence to be retained, a match of at least six nucleotides to both a V gene segment and a J gene segment was required. A rearrangement counted as productive if the CDR3 had no stop codons and remained in frame with V and J, and every other rearrangement counted as non-productive. Following IMGT convention, CDR3 was defined as the stretch from the second conserved V-encoded cysteine up to the conserved J-encoded phenylalanine. Sequences without an unambiguous match to a single V gene segment were excluded from the earlier analysis of about 600 of the donors. In an earlier analysis of approximately 500 of the donors, a V segment was called functional when productive rearrangements were above 56.7%, and segregating when the standard deviation between donors exceeded 5%. A statistical classification framework was developed to diagnose cytomegalovirus status using the catalog of TCR beta chain sequences. In a later analysis, V and J genes were assigned by comparing TCR nucleotide sequences against IMGT/GENE-DB human TR gene sequences. A later analysis assigned CDR3 sequences and most-parsimonious VDJ recombination scenarios with the TCRdist pipeline. In a later analysis, each TCR beta chain was defined by its CDR3 amino acid sequence together with its V-gene family, and reads without a unique V-gene family were excluded. As a way to deal with suspected cross-contamination and a sequencing artifact, a later analysis dropped roughly 620 nucleotide sequences that were highly shared and had low generation probability. In a later analysis, a clonal expansion index was calculated for each public chain from normalized within-repertoire ranks of inferred template counts. In a later analysis, generation probabilities were computed using a VDJ recombination model fitted to out-of-frame rearrangements, and the results were checked against IGoR. Hypergeometric tests were used in a later analysis to score TCR-TCR, TCR-HLA and TCR-CMV co-occurrence, with a repertoire-size bias correction applied to the TCR pairs. False discovery rates were estimated in a later analysis by permuting HLA or CMV assignments 20 times. In a later analysis, co-occurring TCRs were grouped using DBSCAN, and TCRdist sequence similarity was added for clustering within HLA-allele-positive subsets. For co-occurrence clustering, repertoires with fewer than 30,000 or more than 120,000 public chains were excluded, along with four or five repertoires with anomalous nucleotide sharing. TCRdb mirrors the immuneACCESS table, restricted to in-frame sequences. Some clones are absent from its copies; in checked studies, under half trace to an unresolved V gene, and the reason for the others is unknown. V and J calls and clone size are those listed in that table; D and trimming were worked out from the DNA. For this sample there are roughly 120,000 clones; 70% to 80% appear just once. Clones ranked in the top ten supply around 16% of the sample.

Sequenced sample: PBMCs. The source is a man aged 50 or older in good health and CMV-seropositive.

The DNA reads TGTGCCAGCAATAGACTCGGGACAGGAATTGTGGCGCAGTATTTT. This codes for CASNRLGTGIVAQYF. The rearrangement combines TRBV7-9 with TRBJ2-3; 8 bases in between match TRBD1. Sequences SEHNR (CDR1) and FQNEAQ (CDR2) are obtained from the germline V gene (reference sequence). Here V drops 7 bases and J drops 10 bases, and the junction holds 16 bases not matched to any gene. There are 15 amino acids in the CDR3, from cysteine to phenylalanine inclusive. This entry keeps only the CDR3 DNA: 45 bases, framed from base 1.